These 26 T cell receptor beta chains were all obtained from the same sample, sequenced in a study of identical twins. TCRdb independently ran MiXCR on the 5' RACE reads; one entry per CDR3 protein. The sample carries approximately 530,000 distinct CDR3 sequences, approximately 20% recorded once. The sample also formed part of further work on yellow fever vaccine responses in identical twins.

The sample was CD4+ T cells sorted from blood. All receptors come from a woman under 30 in good health.

The chain links TRBV12-3 or TRBV12-4 to TRBJ2-3; 11 nucleotides align to TRBD2. This CDR3 region has 15 residues. V shed 6 bases and J 5 bases; nucleotides not matched to a gene: 7. The CDR3 DNA reads as TGTGCCAGCAGAATAGCGGGGGGGCGGGGAGATACGCAGTATTTT. Translating gives CASRIAGGRGDTQYF.

The chain uses TRBV28 and TRBJ1-5, with TRBD1 as a possible D gene (5 bases). The V gene's germline CDR1 is MDHEN and CDR2 SYDVKM. Between the trimmed V and J ends, which lost 3 bases and 2 bases, there was a span of 14 bases. The CDR3 sequence is 16 residues long. The CDR3 bases are TGTGCCAGCAGTTTTATTGCAGGACAACGCAATCAGCCCCAGCATTTT. Translating gives CASSFIAGQRNQPQHF.

This clonotype was picked up a small number of times. This chain links TRBV27 with TRBJ2-7; D uncertain. The germline gives CDR1 MNHEY, CDR2 SMNVEV (reference sequence). V lost 0 bases, J lost 2 bases, and 2 bases lay in between. The CDR3 consists of 12 residues. The DNA of the CDR3 is TGTGCCAGCAGTTTATCAACCTACGAGCAGTACGTC. This codes for CASSLSTYEQYV.

This chain joins TRBV20-1 and TRBJ2-7, with D unclear. Germline lookup yields CDR1 DFQATT and CDR2 SNEGSKA (reference sequence). The CDR3 extends over 14 amino acids. The CDR3 DNA sequence: TGCACCGCCCCAACCGCACCCCTTTCGTACGAGCAGTACGTC. Its protein product is CTAPTAPLSYEQYV.

Only a few counts were recorded for this clonotype. The chain is built from TRBV28 and TRBJ2-1, with TRBD1 matching over 9 bases. Trimming took 7 bases from V and 8 from J; bases not matched to a gene: 12. From germline, CDR1 is MDHEN and CDR2 SYDVKM. The CDR3 contains 15 residues. The CDR3 bases are TGTGCCAGCACACGACCGGGACAGGGTATCCATGAGCAGTTCTTC. As protein: CASTRPGQGIHEQFF. The variable domain in full, with the rest retrieved from reference TRBV28 and TRBJ2-1, is DVKVTQSSRYLVKRTGEKVFLECVQDMDHENMFWYRQDPGLGLRLIYFSYDVKMKEKGDIPEGYSVSREKKERFSLILESASTNQTSMYLCASTRPGQGIHEQFFGPGTRLTVL.

This rearrangement joins TRBV15 to TRBJ2-1; D is possibly TRBD1 or TRBD2 (5 bases each). V shed 0 bases and J shed 9 bases, with 15 bases lying between them. The CDR3 runs 15 residues. Germline values: CDR1 LNHNV, CDR2 YYDKDF (reference sequence). CDR3: CATSRESGPGGEQFF. The CDR3 DNA is TGTGCCACCAGCAGAGAATCGGGACCCGGCGGTGAGCAGTTCTTC.

In its sample, this clonotype was seen a few times. This chain uses TRBV12-3 or TRBV12-4 with TRBJ1-1, with a weak D call TRBD1 (5 bases). CDR3 size: 15 residues. V was shortened by 0 bases and J by 4 bases, with 12 bases between the two germline ends. Written as DNA, the CDR3 is TGTGCCAGCAGTTTAGCGAGGGGTGGGTCCACTGAAGCTTTCTTT. The encoded protein is CASSLARGGSTEAFF.

The rearrangement joins TRBV5-8 to TRBJ2-3; 7 positions match TRBD2. The CDR3 covers 16 residues. With V trimmed by 5 bases and J by 5 bases, 14 bases remained unmatched. Germline loops: CDR1 SGHTS, CDR2 YDEGEE. CDR3 coding DNA: TGTGCCAGCAGGAGACTAGCCCAGTTCGTGAGAGATACGCAGTATTTT. Its translation: CASRRLAQFVRDTQYF. Full variable domain (remainder filled in from reference TRBV5-8 and TRBJ2-3): EAGVTQSPTHLIKTRGQQATLRCSPISGHTSVYWYQQALGLGLQFLLWYDEGEERNRGNFPPRFSGRQFPNYSSELNVNALELEDSALYLCASRRLAQFVRDTQYFGPGTRLTVL.

A few counts support this clonotype. The chain is built from TRBV4-2 and TRBJ2-2, with D perhaps assigned TRBD1 or TRBD2 (5 bases each). CDR1 and CDR2 from the germline V gene are LGHNA and YNFKEQ. V lost 4 bases and J lost 1, with 13 bases in between. CDR3 length: 16 amino acids. This chain's CDR3 is CASSPRGAGNTGELFF. CDR3 nucleotide sequence: TGTGCCAGCAGCCCAAGAGGGGCGGGGAACACCGGGGAGCTGTTTTTT.

In its sample, this clonotype was seen a few times. This chain links TRBV15 with TRBJ2-3; D remains unclear. V lost 3 bases and J lost 2, with 6 bases in between. This CDR3 is 13 amino acids long. The germline V gene encodes CDR1 LNHNV and CDR2 YYDKDF (reference sequence). The CDR3 region is CATSSPITDTQYF. In nucleotides, the CDR3 is TGTGCCACCAGCAGTCCCATCACAGATACGCAGTATTTT.

This clonotype turned up a few times. CDR3 in amino acids: CASSYSAVFGYTF. The CDR3 nucleotides read TGTGCCAGCAGTTACTCCGCAGTATTCGGCTACACCTTC. The rearrangement joins TRBV6-2 or TRBV6-3 to TRBJ1-2; D not resolved. V was cut by 0 bases and J by 8 bases, with 10 bases left in between. The CDR3 is 13 residues long. CDR1 is MNHEY and CDR2 is SVGEGT in the germline V gene.

In its sample, this clonotype was seen a few times. V usage is TRBV28 and J usage is TRBJ1-1; 10 bases are shared with TRBD1. The length of the CDR3 is 16 residues. The V gene's germline CDR1 is MDHEN and CDR2 SYDVKM. The V segment lost 5 bases and the J segment 1 base; nucleotides outside the gene matches: 7. CDR3 sequence reads: CASSDPGQGSNTEAFF. For the CDR3, the DNA is TGTGCCAGCAGTGACCCGGGACAGGGGTCGAACACTGAAGCTTTCTTT.

This clonotype occurred a few times. J is TRBJ1-6 and V is TRBV10-3, with D hard to call. CDR1 ENHRY and CDR2 SYGVKD come from the germline V gene. The CDR3 is made up of 13 amino acids. Trimming shortened V by 6 bases and J by 7 bases, and 10 bases separated the two germline ends. Written as DNA, the CDR3 is TGTGCCATCAGCGGGGTCAAGAATTCACCCCTCCACTTT. The encoded protein is CAISGVKNSPLHF.

This chain connects TRBV7-9 to TRBJ2-7; 7 positions agree with TRBD1. The germline V gene has CDR1 SEHNR and CDR2 FQNEAQ (reference sequence). The V and J ends lost 8 bases and 2 bases, in that order; junction bases with no gene match: 12. The CDR3 covers 15 residues. This CDR3 is CASGTNQGVTYEQYF. CDR3 bases: TGTGCCAGCGGAACTAACCAGGGGGTGACCTACGAGCAGTACTTC.

The chain couples TRBV20-1 to TRBJ2-1, with TRBD2 identical over 12 bases. Trimming cost V 3 bases and J 7 bases; bases outside gene matches: 10. Looked up from germline, CDR1 is DFQATT and CDR2 is SNEGSKA (reference sequence). The CDR3 totals 16 residues. The CDR3 region is CSASSTSGGVWNEQFF. The CDR3 DNA reads TGCAGTGCTAGCTCGACTAGCGGGGGAGTATGGAATGAGCAGTTCTTC.

The V call is TRBV7-9, the J call TRBJ2-7; 10 bases fit TRBD2. Germline V lookup: CDR1 SEHNR, CDR2 FQNEAQ (reference sequence). V trimming: 3 bases; J trimming: 3 bases; junction bases outside the gene matches: 5. There are 15 residues in the CDR3. This chain's CDR3 is CASSFSGGTFYEQYF. The CDR3 nucleotides read TGTGCCAGCAGCTTTAGCGGGGGGACGTTCTACGAGCAGTACTTC.

The V call is TRBV28, the J call TRBJ2-5, with 8 bases fitting TRBD1. CDR1 MDHEN and CDR2 SYDVKM come from the germline V gene. The CDR3 has 15 amino acids. The trim removed 9 bases at V and 2 bases at J, leaving 11 bases unmatched. Here the CDR3 reads CASTGTGLGQETQYF. For the CDR3, the DNA is TGTGCCAGTACTGGGACAGGCCTAGGGCAAGAGACCCAGTACTTC.

V and J are TRBV5-6 and TRBJ2-2; possibly TRBD1 for D (5 bases). The CDR3 is 15 amino acids. Trimming took off 4 bases at V and 2 bases at J, with 12 bases between the two ends. CDR1 and CDR2 (germline): SGHDT, YYEEEE. In DNA form, the CDR3 reads TGTGCCAGCAGCCTGACCGACAGAAACACCGGGGAGCTGTTTTTT. It translates to CASSLTDRNTGELFF.

The chain employs TRBV12-3 or TRBV12-4 and TRBJ2-5; 10 bases agree with TRBD2. The ends lost 9 bases at V and 1 base at J; junction bases unmatched: 11. CDR3 length equals 16 residues. The DNA for the CDR3 is TGTGCCAGTCACCTCGGGGTAGCGGGAGGCCAAGAGACCCAGTACTTC. Protein: CASHLGVAGGQETQYF.

Only a few counts were recorded for this clonotype. The chain recombines TRBV10-1 with TRBJ2-1, with D possibly being TRBD2 (6 bases). This CDR3 is 13 amino acids long. Trimming removed 4 bases from V and 10 bases from J, with 14 bases in between. Germline V gene sequence: CDR1 WNHNN, CDR2 SYGVQD (reference sequence). In DNA, the CDR3 is TGCGCCAGCAGTGCCGGGAGTTTGAGGGAGCAGTTCTTC. Translation gives CASSAGSLREQFF.

This rearrangement joins TRBV7-2 to TRBJ2-1, with TRBD2 identical over 11 bases. With V trimmed by 4 bases and J by 7 bases, 12 bases remained unmatched. The germline CDR1 and CDR2 sequences are SGHTA and FQGNSA. The CDR3 consists of 17 residues. CDR3 residues: CASSSNLAGGKRNEQFF. The CDR3 DNA reads as TGTGCCAGCAGCTCTAACTTAGCGGGAGGGAAAAGAAATGAGCAGTTCTTC. Drawing the rest from reference TRBV7-2 and TRBJ2-1, the complete variable domain is GAGVSQSPSNKVTEKGKDVELRCDPISGHTALYWYRQSLGQGLEFLIYFQGNSAPDKSGLPSDRFSAERTGGSVSTLTIQRTQQEDSAVYLCASSSNLAGGKRNEQFFGPGTRLTVL.

The chain links TRBV7-8 to TRBJ2-3, with 8 nucleotides matching TRBD2. The CDR3 sequence is 14 residues long. V was pared by 0 bases and J by 7 bases, with 3 bases of the junction left unmatched. Looked up from germline, CDR1 is SGHVS and CDR2 is FQNEAQ. CDR3 protein: CASSLASGSNTQYF. The CDR3 nucleotides are TGTGCCAGCAGCTTAGCAAGCGGGAGTAATACGCAGTATTTT. Together with reference TRBV7-8 and TRBJ2-3, the CDR3 gives the full variable domain: GAGVSQSPRYKVAKRGQDVALRCDPISGHVSLFWYQQALGQGPEFLTYFQNEAQLDKSGLPSDRFFAERPEGSVSTLKIQRTQQEDSAVYLCASSLASGSNTQYFGPGTRLTVL.

This clonotype was seen a few times. The chain uses TRBV2 and TRBJ2-3; 13 nucleotides match TRBD2. Trimming took 0 bases from V and 8 from J; bases not matched to a gene: 8. This CDR3 is 17 amino acids long. In germline, CDR1 is SNHLY, CDR2 FYNNEI. The CDR3 DNA reads TGTGCCAGCAGTGAAGCCCGGACTAGCGGGAGTCTCGGTACGCAGTATTTT. This codes for CASSEARTSGSLGTQYF.

J is TRBJ2-7 and V is TRBV12-3 or TRBV12-4; D ambiguous. There are 16 residues in the CDR3. Trimming pared 5 bases from V and 0 bases from J, leaving 17 bases between. The CDR3 nucleotides are TGTGCCAGCAGTCCCTCTTGGGCCCTCAGCTCCTACGAGCAGTACTTC. This codes for CASSPSWALSSYEQYF.

The table lists this clonotype with a few counts. This chain connects TRBV4-1 to TRBJ2-7; D is undetermined. The CDR3 is 13 residues long. Germline V gene data show CDR1 as MGHRA and CDR2 as YSYEKL. Trimming stripped 0 bases from V and 8 bases from J, with 11 bases between. The CDR3 reads CASSQDRFSKQYV. The CDR3 DNA reads TGCGCCAGCAGCCAAGATCGGTTCAGCAAGCAGTACGTC.

The rearrangement links TRBV12-3 or TRBV12-4 to TRBJ2-4, with D possibly being TRBD2 (6 bases). V lost 1 base to trimming and J lost 7 bases, with 14 bases between them. This CDR3 is built from 15 residues. CDR3 sequence: CASSLGGLALNIQYF. The CDR3 DNA is TGTGCCAGCAGTTTAGGTGGGCTAGCGTTGAACATTCAGTACTTC.